This entry lists 10 T cell receptor beta chains sequenced from one sample in a study of read filtering for tumor transcriptome and immune sequencing. Molecular barcoded adaptors covering alpha/delta and beta/gamma chains were used on about 390 ng RNA. TCRdb reprocessed the reads with MiXCR, giving one entry per CDR3 protein. This table holds about 38,000 distinct CDR3 sequences, roughly 15% found once. The sample consisted of a population of CD138-negative cells sorted from bone marrow. The receptors derive from a donor over 35 with multiple myeloma.

Ten or more counts support this clonotype. This may be a read error: a much more frequent sequence differs by one nucleotide. The gene calls are TRBV6-2 or TRBV6-3 and TRBJ2-1; 14 bases match TRBD2. Losses at the gene ends were 0 bases for V and 5 bases for J; bases not matched to a gene: 3. Germline V gene data show CDR1 as MNHEY and CDR2 as SVGEGT. CDR3 length equals 17 residues. In DNA, the CDR3 is TGTGCCAGCAGTTACTCGACTAGCGGGAGGGCCGACAATGAGCAGTTCTTC. Translation gives CASSYSTSGRADNEQFF.

This clonotype was picked up many times. A junction end diverges from the germline sequence, so it may reflect a read error. The V call is TRBV29-1, the J call TRBJ2-3, with D hard to call. The germline CDR1 and CDR2 sequences are SQVTM and ANQGSEA. The length of the CDR3 is 13 residues. The CDR3 spells CSAELKFTDTQYF. The CDR3, as DNA: TGCAGCGCTGAACTGAAATTTACAGATACGCAGTATTTT.

This clonotype was seen ten or more times. This chain connects TRBV5-1 to TRBJ2-1; 7 positions match TRBD1. This CDR3 region has 14 residues. CDR1 and CDR2 from the germline V gene are SGHRS and YFSETQ. J gave up 3 bases and V 2 bases, and 2 bases lay outside the gene matches. In DNA form, the CDR3 reads TGCGCCAGCAGCTTAGGGGGCGACTACAATGAGCAGTTCTTC. Its protein is CASSLGGDYNEQFF.

This clonotype has only a few counts. The rearrangement links TRBV7-9 to TRBJ1-1; D unclear. V was trimmed by 5 bases and J by 0 bases, leaving 10 bases between them. CDR1 is SEHNR and CDR2 is FQNEAQ in the germline V gene (reference sequence). CDR3 length: 14 residues. The CDR3 here is CASSRDLMNTEAFF. CDR3 bases: TGTGCCAGCAGCCGGGATCTCATGAACACTGAAGCTTTCTTT.

As concerns this clonotype: A junction end diverges from the germline sequence, so it may reflect a read error. The rearrangement joins TRBV4-3 to TRBJ2-7; 9 positions agree with TRBD2. CDR1 and CDR2 from the germline V gene are LGHNA and YSLEER. The CDR3 is 15 residues long. The CDR3 region is CACSPTDTSGYEQYF. The CDR3, as DNA: TGCGCCTGCAGCCCAACCGATACTAGCGGGTACGAGCAGTACTTC.

This clonotype was detected ten times or more. The CDR3 sequence: CASSQGGTVNSPLHF. The CDR3 DNA is TGCGCCAGCAGCCAAGGCGGGACAGTCAATTCACCCCTCCACTTT. The chain is built from TRBV4-3 and TRBJ1-6; 7 bases agree with TRBD1. The CDR3 totals 15 residues. Germline CDR1 reads LGHNA; CDR2 reads YSLEER. Losses at the gene ends were 1 base for V and 7 bases for J; bases not matched to a gene: 4.

This clonotype was picked up many times. This rearrangement joins TRBV5-1 to TRBJ2-1; D gene ambiguous. The CDR3 is 15 amino acids. V shed 1 base and J shed 2 bases, with 10 bases lying between them. Germline CDR1 and CDR2: SGHRS and YFSETQ. The CDR3 nucleotides read TGCGCCAGCAGCTTGTCACAGCCGACCTACAATGAGCAGTTCTTC. It encodes CASSLSQPTYNEQFF. The entire variable domain, with the rest obtained from reference TRBV5-1 and TRBJ2-1, is as follows: KAGVTQTPRYLIKTRGQQVTLSCSPISGHRSVSWYQQTPGQGLQFLFEYFSETQRNKGNFPGRFSGRQFSNSRSEMNVSTLELGDSALYLCASSLSQPTYNEQFFGPGTRLTVL.

This clonotype has a count of ten or more. This chain connects TRBV7-9 to TRBJ2-2; D remains unclear. The CDR3 is made up of 12 amino acids. Germline values: CDR1 SEHNR, CDR2 FQNEAQ (reference sequence). Deletions cut 2 bases from V and 3 bases from J, with 1 base between. DNA of the CDR3: TGTGCCAGCAGCTTATACACCGGGGAGCTGTTTTTT. It yields the protein CASSLYTGELFF.

As for this clonotype: This sequence may be a read error, since a much larger clone differs from it by one base. The rearrangement links TRBV3-1 to TRBJ2-7; 10 bases line up with TRBD2. The J segment lost 6 bases and the V segment lost 1 base, leaving 12 bases of the junction unmatched. CDR3 length: 17 amino acids. Germline V lookup: CDR1 LGHDT, CDR2 YNNKEL (reference sequence). The CDR3 bases are TGTGCCAGCAGCCAAGTGGCTAGCGGGAGAGCCGTTATCGAGCAGTACTTC. The encoded protein is CASSQVASGRAVIEQYF.

This clonotype was seen many times. The genes are TRBV5-1 and TRBJ2-1; 10 bases align to TRBD2. The CDR3 has 13 residues. Unmatched junction bases numbered 4, after V lost 6 bases and J lost 7 bases. Germline V CDR1 and CDR2: SGHRS, YFSETQ. The CDR3 region is CASNPSGRNEQFF. As DNA, the CDR3 is TGCGCCAGCAATCCTAGCGGGAGAAATGAGCAGTTCTTC.